The rows below give T cell receptor beta chains drawn from one sample of a study of blood T cell repertoires in COVID-19. TCRdb's copy holds only in-frame clones and misses some; the assay was immunoSEQ multiplex PCR. The table lists roughly 150,000 clones, about four fifths of them singletons. Sequences were obtained from peripheral blood. All receptors come from a woman older than 75 with acute or convalescent COVID-19. Each CDR3 is given with its conserved first and last residue. A D gene is named only where the DNA matches it firmly. The size entry is marked missing in some rows and otherwise reads once, few, many or a size class.

TRBJ2-6	.	.	TRBV18	TGTGCCAGCTCCCCTAGACAGAAGCCCTTCTCTGGGGCCAACGTCCTGACTTTC	CASSPRQKPFSGANVLTF
TRBJ1-2	TRBD1	.	TRBV2	TGTGCCAGCAGTAGGAGGACAGGGACCAATGTAGCTAACTATGGCTACACCTTC	CASSRRTGTNVANYGYTF
TRBJ2-3	.	.	TRBV5-5	TGTGCCAGCAGCATTGGACTAACTAGCACAGATACGCAGTATTTT	CASSIGLTSTDTQYF
TRBJ1-2	.	.	TRBV19	TGTGCCAGTAGTCTCGGGGGGCAGTATGGCTACACCTTC	CASSLGGQYGYTF
TRBJ1-2	.	few	TRBV6-2/TRBV6-3	TGTGCCAGCAGACCTACGACAGGAAACTATGGCTACACCTTC	CASRPTTGNYGYTF
TRBJ2-1	.	.	TRBV3-1/TRBV3-2	TGTGCCAGCAGCCTCCCTTCCTTATACAATGAGCAGTTCTTC	CASSLPSLYNEQFF
TRBJ2-5	.	.	TRBV5-4	TGTGCCAGCAGCTTGGACAGGTTCCAAGAGACCCAGTACTTC	CASSLDRFQETQYF
TRBJ2-3	TRBD1	.	TRBV24-1	TGTGCCACCAGTGATGGGGGACAGGGCACAGATACGCAGTATTTT	CATSDGGQGTDTQYF
TRBJ1-5	.	.	TRBV24-1	TGTGCCACCAGTGAACCAGGAGGGCAGCCCCAGCATTTT	CATSEPGGQPQHF
TRBJ2-2	.	.	TRBV24-1	TGTGCCACCAGTGTAACTAGGGATGCGGGCACCGGGGAGCTGTTTTTT	CATSVTRDAGTGELFF
TRBJ2-5	.	once	TRBV5-1	TGCGCCAGCAGCGCCAACCCCGGGACTCAAGAGACCCAGTACTTC	CASSANPGTQETQYF
TRBJ1-2	.	.	TRBV7-2	TGTGCCAGCACCCCATTCGAAGCGGCTAACTATGGCTACACCTTC	CASTPFEAANYGYTF
TRBJ2-7	.	.	TRBV6-2/TRBV6-3	TGTGCCAGCAGTCCAAACCAGGGGTACGAGCAGTACTTC	CASSPNQGYEQYF
TRBJ2-1	.	.	TRBV5-1	TGCGCCAGCAGCTTTCAGTCGACTAGCTCCTACAATGAGCAGTTCTTC	CASSFQSTSSYNEQFF
TRBJ2-7	TRBD2	.	TRBV12-5	TGTGCTAGTGGTTTGGTACGGGGGGAGGTCGGGGAGCAGTACTTC	CASGLVRGEVGEQYF
TRBJ1-2	.	.	TRBV12-3/TRBV12-4	TGTGCCAGCAGTTTTCGGGGGGGTGATGGCTACACCTTC	CASSFRGGDGYTF
TRBJ1-1	.	.	TRBV18	TGTGCCAGCTCACCAGGACAGCTGAACACTGAAGCTTTCTTT	CASSPGQLNTEAFF
TRBJ2-3	TRBD1	.	TRBV5-1	TGCGCCAGCAGCCGGACAGGGGCCGATACGCAGTATTTT	CASSRTGADTQYF
TRBJ2-6	.	.	TRBV5-8	TGTGCCAGCAGCTTGGGGGTCGGCGGAGCCTCTGGGGCCAACGTCCTGACTTTC	CASSLGVGGASGANVLTF
TRBJ2-5	.	.	TRBV9	TGTGCCAGCAGCGTAGGGCGGGGAGCAAAGACCCAGTACTTC	CASSVGRGAKTQYF
TRBJ2-2	.	.	TRBV7-2	TGTGCCAGCAGCCCCCGGACGGGAATGGGCGGGGAGCTGTTTTTT	CASSPRTGMGGELFF
TRBJ2-5	TRBD2	.	TRBV7-8	TGTGCCAGCAGCCCCGGACTAGTTGGAGAGACCCAGTACTTC	CASSPGLVGETQYF
TRBJ2-5	.	.	TRBV30	TGTGCCTGGAGTATCGACAGGCAAGAGACCCAGTACTTC	CAWSIDRQETQYF
TRBJ1-1	.	.	TRBV30	TGTGCCTGGAGTGTGATCCCGAGTCCCCGAGGGGGTGAAGCTTTCTTT	CAWSVIPSPRGGEAFF
TRBJ1-2	.	.	TRBV19	TGTGCCACACACAGGGATAAGGGCTATGGCTACACCTTC	CATHRDKGYGYTF
TRBJ1-5	.	.	TRBV11-2	TGTGCCAGCAGCTTATCTGGAGGGGCCGATCAGCCCCAGCATTTT	CASSLSGGADQPQHF
TRBJ2-5	TRBD1	.	TRBV7-2	TGTGCCAGCAGCATCGGACAGGGGCCGACAGAGACCCAGTACTTC	CASSIGQGPTETQYF
TRBJ2-5	TRBD2	.	TRBV7-8	TGTGCCAGCAGCTTTGGATTAGCGGGAGGAGAGACCCAGTACTTC	CASSFGLAGGETQYF
TRBJ1-2	TRBD1	.	TRBV28	TGTGCCAGCAGCCCCTCGACAGGGTTGGGCTATGGCTACACCTTC	CASSPSTGLGYGYTF
TRBJ1-1	.	.	TRBV19	TGTGCCAGTAGTCTCCGCGGGGGTGAGGCTTTCTTT	CASSLRGGEAFF
TRBJ2-2	.	.	TRBV5-1	TGCGCCAGCAGCTTGGACACGGGAAAGAACACCGGGGAGCTGTTTTTT	CASSLDTGKNTGELFF
TRBJ2-1	TRBD1	.	TRBV24-1	TGTGCCACCAGTGATCGGGACAGTTCCTACAATGAGCAGTTCTTC	CATSDRDSSYNEQFF
TRBJ1-1	.	.	TRBV9	TGTGCCAGCAGCGTAGGAGCATCAAACACTGAAGCTTTCTTT	CASSVGASNTEAFF
TRBJ1-5	.	.	TRBV15	TGTGCCACCAGCAGAGATGGGGGGGAGAATCAGCCCCAGCATTTT	CATSRDGGENQPQHF
TRBJ1-1	.	.	TRBV5-1	TGCGCCAGCAGCCCGGACAGTTGGAACACTGAAGCTTTCTTT	CASSPDSWNTEAFF
TRBJ1-5	.	few	TRBV30	TGTGCCTGGAAGGAGGGCCCTAATCAGCCCCAGCATTTT	CAWKEGPNQPQHF
TRBJ1-1	.	many	TRBV28	TGTGCCAGCAGCAGCACATGGGGCAAGGGCACTGAAGCTTTCTTT	CASSSTWGKGTEAFF
TRBJ1-3	.	.	TRBV7-2	TGTGCCAGCAGCTTAGAAGGAGGGAACTTCGGAAACACCATATATTTT	CASSLEGGNFGNTIYF
TRBJ1-3	.	.	TRBV27	TGTGCCAGCAGTTTTACAGCTGGAAACACCATATATTTT	CASSFTAGNTIYF
TRBJ1-5	.	.	TRBV2	TGTGCCAGCAGCCTCCGGGCGACGGGGAGTAGCAATCAGCCCCAGCATTTT	CASSLRATGSSNQPQHF
TRBJ2-7	.	.	TRBV5-4	TGTGCCAGCAGCTCCGGGGTTGGCGTCGCCTACGAGCAGTACTTC	CASSSGVGVAYEQYF
TRBJ2-1	TRBD1	.	TRBV6-5	TGTGCCAGCATACGGGACAGGGGGCTCAATGAGCAGTTCTTC	CASIRDRGLNEQFF
TRBJ2-1	TRBD2	.	TRBV29-1	TGCAGCGTTGGGACTAGCGGAACAGTCTACAATGAGCAGTTCTTC	CSVGTSGTVYNEQFF
TRBJ1-3	.	few	TRBV30	TGTGCCTGGAACCGGGGACTCTCTGGAAACACCATATATTTT	CAWNRGLSGNTIYF
TRBJ1-5	.	few	TRBV19	TGTGCCAGTATCTCCAAGGGACAACGGAGCAATCAGCCCCAGCATTTT	CASISKGQRSNQPQHF
TRBJ1-1	.	few	TRBV7-2	TGTGCCAGCAGCTTAGGAGCGATTCTCCAAACTGAAGCTTTCTTT	CASSLGAILQTEAFF
TRBJ1-1	.	few	TRBV28	TGTGCCAGCAGTTTTAATCGTGAAGCTTTCTTT	CASSFNREAFF
TRBJ2-7	TRBD1	.	TRBV2	TGTGCCAGCAGAGAACAGGGGGCCACCAACGAGCAGTACTTC	CASREQGATNEQYF
TRBJ2-1	TRBD2	.	TRBV15	TGTGCCACCAGCCCTAGCGGGGACTACAATGAGCAGTTCTTC	CATSPSGDYNEQFF
TRBJ1-2	.	.	TRBV9	TGTGCCAGCAGCGTAGTTTTTAGCGATGGCTACACCTTC	CASSVVFSDGYTF
TRBJ1-2	.	.	TRBV5-4	TGTGCCAGCAGCTTAACTGACTATGGCTACACCTTC	CASSLTDYGYTF
TRBJ2-3	TRBD2	.	TRBV5-1	TGCGCCAGCAGCCCTGGGGGGGGGACAGATACGCAGTATTTT	CASSPGGGTDTQYF
TRBJ1-2	.	.	TRBV9	TGTGCCAGCGGATCGGGAGGGGGTGACTATGGCTACACCTTC	CASGSGGGDYGYTF